The 9 T cell receptor beta chains below all came from one sample that was sequenced in a study of PD-1 blockade in classical Hodgkin lymphoma. Relapse was seen in all patients after autologous stem cell transplantation, and brentuximab vedotin exposure was variable. The table came from immunoSEQ multiplex PCR; TCRdb's copy has only in-frame clones and leaves some out. This sample has under 70,000 clones; about 70% occur once, and the top ten carry just over 9%. Sample: peripheral blood mononuclear cells (PBMCs), taken before the second cycle of nivolumab. The receptors come from a human donor with classical Hodgkin lymphoma.

This clone was seen only a few times. The chain recombines TRBV5-4 with TRBJ2-1; the match to TRBD2 covers 8 bases. Germline V gene sequence: CDR1 SGHNT, CDR2 YYREEE (reference sequence). The CDR3 consists of 15 residues. V trimming: 0 bases; J trimming: 5 bases; junction bases outside the gene matches: 4. CDR3 region: CASSLGGRLDNEQFF. As DNA, the CDR3 is TGTGCCAGCAGCTTGGGCGGGAGGCTAGACAATGAGCAGTTCTTC.

This chain connects TRBV7-6 to TRBJ2-2, with a possible D match to TRBD2 (6 bases). The germline V and J ends were trimmed by 1 base and 6 bases, with 15 bases remaining between them. Germline lookup yields CDR1 SGHVS and CDR2 FNYEAQ. The CDR3 runs to 16 residues. CDR3 coding DNA: TGTGCCAGCAGCTTAGGACCGGGGGAGGTGGCCGGGGAGCTGTTTTTT. This gives the protein CASSLGPGEVAGELFF.

V is TRBV5-8 and J is TRBJ2-3, with 12 bases aligning to TRBD2. Unmatched junction bases numbered 3, after V lost 4 bases and J lost 3 bases. Looked up from germline, CDR1 is SGHTS and CDR2 is YDEGEE. The CDR3 runs 15 residues. CDR3 in DNA: TGTGCCAGCAGCCATGGACTAGCGGGGACAGATACGCAGTATTTT. The encoded protein is CASSHGLAGTDTQYF.

This clone was recorded once. This rearrangement joins TRBV29-1 to TRBJ2-7; 8 bases are a match to TRBD1. Germline assignment: CDR1 SQVTM and CDR2 ANQGSEA. Unmatched junction bases numbered 15, after V lost 7 bases and J lost 4 bases. This CDR3 has 15 amino acids. CDR3 loop: CSAWTGPGLSYEQYF. The DNA for the CDR3 is TGCAGCGCCTGGACAGGGCCGGGATTGAGTTACGAGCAGTACTTC.

The chain links TRBV6-1 to TRBJ1-2; 7 positions agree with TRBD1. CDR1 MNHNS and CDR2 SASEGT come from the germline V gene. The CDR3 is 15 residues long. Unmatched junction bases numbered 6, after V lost 1 base and J lost 4 bases. CDR3 in DNA: TGTGCCAGCAGTGAAGGGGGCAGGGGGATCTATGGCTACACCTTC. Translated: CASSEGGRGIYGYTF.

This clone was seen once. The rearrangement uses TRBV28 and TRBJ2-7; 7 nucleotides align to TRBD1. V lost 3 bases to trimming and J lost 4 bases; unmatched junction nucleotides: 6. The CDR3 runs 14 residues. Germline-derived CDR1 and CDR2 are MDHEN and SYDVKM. The DNA for the CDR3 is TGTGCCAGCAGTTTCACCCAGGGGGAGTACGAGCAGTACTTC. Residues: CASSFTQGEYEQYF.

J is TRBJ2-3 and V is TRBV29-1; tentative D call: TRBD2 (5 bases). V lost 0 bases, J lost 4 bases, and 8 bases lay in between. The germline V gene has CDR1 SQVTM and CDR2 ANQGSEA. The CDR3 contains 13 residues. The CDR3 nucleotides are TGCAGCGTTGAAGAAAAGCGGCCAGATACGCAGTATTTT. This encodes CSVEEKRPDTQYF.

This sequence joins TRBV5-1 and TRBJ1-6, with 10 bases fitting TRBD1. V was clipped by 3 bases and J by 8 bases; unmatched bases: 5. This CDR3 is built from 15 residues. Germline V gene lookup returns CDR1 SGHRS and CDR2 YFSETQ. CDR3 bases: TGCGCCAGCAGCTGGTCCGGGACAGGGGATTCACCCCTCCACTTT. Translated: CASSWSGTGDSPLHF.

The CDR3 DNA follows: TGTGCCTGGAGTCGCGGAACTGGGTCAGATACGCAGTATTTT. Its protein product is CAWSRGTGSDTQYF. The chain carries TRBV30 and TRBJ2-3; the D is unclear. This CDR3 is 14 amino acids long. The germline V gene encodes CDR1 GTSNPN and CDR2 SVGIG (reference sequence). V lost 2 bases and J 4 bases, leaving 13 bases between the germline ends.